Listed here are 26 T cell receptor beta chains from one sample, sequenced in a study of identical twins. TCRdb re-called the 5' RACE reads with MiXCR, one entry per CDR3 protein. The sample has fewer than 250,000 distinct CDR3 sequences, less than 9.5% seen once. Sequenced sample: memory (CD45RO+) T cells sorted from blood. These receptors came from a woman between 18 and 30 years old in good health.

In its sample, this clonotype was seen many times. The chain combines TRBV12-3 or TRBV12-4 with TRBJ2-1, with no clear D. The CDR3 length is 13 residues. V gave up 5 bases and J gave up 3 bases, with 8 bases separating them. CDR3 bases: TGTGCCAGCAGTAGGACGGACTACAATGAGCAGTTCTTC. Translated, it gives CASSRTDYNEQFF.

This clonotype has just a few counts. V and J are TRBV20-1 and TRBJ2-1; possible D gene TRBD2, 5 bases. Germline-derived CDR1 and CDR2 are DFQATT and SNEGSKA (reference sequence). Trimming took 3 bases from V and 4 from J, leaving 10 bases between them. The CDR3 runs 13 residues. The CDR3 protein is CSASGKPYNEQFF. The CDR3 region has the DNA TGCAGTGCTAGCGGGAAACCTTACAATGAGCAGTTCTTC.

This clonotype was detected only a few times. The rearrangement links TRBV14 to TRBJ1-1, with unresolved D. CDR1 SGHDN and CDR2 FVKESK come from the germline V gene. V gave up 1 base and J gave up 1 base, with 7 bases separating them. The CDR3 is 14 residues long. The CDR3 sequence: CASSQGTRNTEAFF. For the CDR3, the DNA is TGTGCCAGCAGCCAAGGGACTAGGAACACTGAAGCTTTCTTT.

This chain connects TRBV12-3 or TRBV12-4 to TRBJ1-5; D unresolved. V lost 1 base and J lost 4, with 5 bases in between. The CDR3 runs to 13 residues. CDR3 sequence: CASSLEQNQPQHF. The CDR3 coding sequence is TGTGCCAGCAGTTTAGAACAGAATCAGCCCCAGCATTTT.

This clonotype was observed a handful of times. This chain links TRBV18 with TRBJ2-1, with a tentative D call TRBD2 (5 bases). CDR3 length: 15 residues. Trimming removed 0 bases from V and 8 bases from J, with 14 bases in between. Germline CDR1 and CDR2: KGHSH and LQKENI. The CDR3 DNA reads as TGTGCCAGCTCACCACCGCCGGCCGGGATTGATGAGCAGTTCTTC. It codes for CASSPPPAGIDEQFF.

In nucleotides, the CDR3 is TGCAGTGCTAGTGCTTCAGAGACCCAGTACTTC. It specifies CSASASETQYF. The chain employs TRBV20-1 and TRBJ2-5; D is undetermined. CDR1 and CDR2 from the germline V gene are DFQATT and SNEGSKA (reference sequence). There are 11 residues in the CDR3. V lost 3 bases, J lost 4 bases, and 6 bases lay in between.

This clonotype has a handful of counts. The chain recombines TRBV12-3 or TRBV12-4 with TRBJ2-3, with TRBD2 identical over 8 bases. CDR3 length equals 17 residues. Germline trimming cut 8 bases from V and 4 bases from J; bases unmatched to any gene: 17. The DNA for the CDR3 is TGTGCCAGCGCCCCCGGGGGGGGGCGAGGGGGATCAGATACGCAGTATTTT. This sequence encodes CASAPGGGRGGSDTQYF.

The rearrangement uses TRBV20-1 and TRBJ1-4; D may be TRBD1 (6 bases). CDR3 length: 13 residues. The V gene's germline CDR1 is DFQATT and CDR2 SNEGSKA (reference sequence). V lost 5 bases, J lost 8 bases, and 15 bases lay in between. CDR3 in DNA: TGCAGTGCTGTGACAGGCGGGGAGGAAAAACTGTTTTTT. The encoded protein is CSAVTGGEEKLFF.

There are many counts of this clonotype. The chain joins TRBV4-3 to TRBJ2-7, with TRBD2 matching over 9 bases. The V gene end was trimmed by 0 bases and the J gene end by 9 bases; junction bases not matched to a gene: 3. The CDR3 consists of 13 residues. CDR1 is LGHNA, CDR2 YSLEER, per germline. CDR3 sequence reads: CASSQEVSGRQYF. CDR3 coding DNA: TGCGCCAGCAGCCAAGAAGTTAGCGGGAGGCAGTACTTC.

This clonotype appeared a few times. This chain links TRBV3-1 with TRBJ2-3; D may correspond to TRBD1 or TRBD2 (6 bases each). The germline CDR1 and CDR2 sequences are LGHDT and YNNKEL (reference sequence). The V end lost 2 bases, the J end lost 2 bases, and 17 bases lay between the germline ends. The CDR3 extends over 17 amino acids. CDR3 sequence: CASSQYSTGAATDTQYF. CDR3 coding DNA: TGTGCCAGCAGCCAATACTCTACGGGGGCCGCCACAGATACGCAGTATTTT.

The chain combines TRBV3-1 with TRBJ1-1; D remains ambiguous. Trimming cost V 1 base and J 5 bases, with 8 bases left between them. This CDR3 has 13 residues. Germline V gene sequence: CDR1 LGHDT, CDR2 YNNKEL (reference sequence). The CDR3 protein is CASSQGFRTEAFF. The CDR3, as DNA: TGTGCCAGCAGCCAAGGCTTCCGTACTGAAGCTTTCTTT.

This clonotype was picked up a small number of times. The chain uses TRBV9 and TRBJ2-3, with D uncertain. The germline CDR1 and CDR2 sequences are SGDLS and YYNGEE. Trimming stripped 3 bases from V and 8 bases from J, with 10 bases between. The CDR3 is 12 amino acids. The CDR3: CASSAGQSTQYF. DNA for the CDR3: TGTGCCAGCAGCGCTGGGCAAAGTACGCAGTATTTT.

This sequence joins TRBV13 and TRBJ2-1; TRBD2 matches at 10 bases. Germline V gene sequence: CDR1 PRHDT, CDR2 FYEKMQ (reference sequence). The CDR3 is 16 amino acids. J was trimmed by 7 bases and V by 4 bases; bases with no gene match: 10. The CDR3, as DNA: TGTGCCAGCAGCTCCCCAGCTAGCGGGAGATTGAATGAGCAGTTCTTC. It codes for CASSSPASGRLNEQFF.

This clonotype was counted ten times or more. The chain carries TRBV5-1 and TRBJ2-7; 9 nucleotides agree with TRBD2. Germline assignment: CDR1 SGHRS and CDR2 YFSETQ. V lost 0 bases and J lost 7; bases outside the gene matches: 8. This CDR3 contains 15 residues. The CDR3 reads CASSLGLTSGTEQYF. The CDR3 bases are TGCGCCAGCAGCTTGGGTCTGACTAGCGGAACAGAGCAGTACTTC.

The CDR3 nucleotides read TGTGCCAGCAGTTACACAGGGGGCAATGAGCAGTTCTTC. As protein: CASSYTGGNEQFF. The rearrangement links TRBV6-5 to TRBJ2-1; 8 bases are shared with TRBD1. The trim removed 2 bases at V and 6 bases at J, leaving 0 bases unmatched. CDR3 size: 13 residues. Germline CDR1 and CDR2: MNHEY and SVGAGI.

At least ten counts were recorded for this clonotype. This rearrangement joins TRBV7-2 to TRBJ2-7; 7 bases map to TRBD2. Germline values: CDR1 SGHTA, CDR2 FQGNSA. The CDR3 consists of 15 residues. With 1 base clipped from V and 0 bases from J, the junction kept 3 bases outside the gene matches. CDR3 loop: CASSLVPSGSYEQYF. CDR3 nucleotide sequence: TGTGCCAGCAGCTTAGTTCCTAGCGGCTCCTACGAGCAGTACTTC.

This chain uses TRBV28 with TRBJ2-4, with D hard to call. This CDR3 spans 11 amino acids. V was trimmed by 8 bases and J by 2 bases, leaving 4 bases between them. The germline V gene has CDR1 MDHEN and CDR2 SYDVKM. In DNA form, the CDR3 reads TGTGCCAGCGCATCCAAAAACATTCAGTACTTC. It codes for CASASKNIQYF.

This clonotype has a count of ten or more. The rearrangement uses TRBV12-3 or TRBV12-4 and TRBJ1-1, with D tentatively TRBD1 (5 bases). V was trimmed by 4 bases and J by 7 bases, leaving 13 bases between them. The CDR3 totals 13 residues. The CDR3 region has the DNA TGTGCCAGCAGTTCCTTAGACAGACGTGAAGCTTTCTTT. This translates into CASSSLDRREAFF.

Ten or more counts support this clonotype. The gene calls are TRBV6-2 or TRBV6-3 and TRBJ2-7; maybe TRBD2 (5 bases). Trimming removed 0 bases at V and 1 base at J, with 19 bases between. The germline V gene encodes CDR1 MNHEY and CDR2 SVGEGT. The CDR3 totals 18 residues. The CDR3 DNA reads TGTGCCAGCAGTTACTCTACCTATTCTAGCTTACGGTCCTACGAGCAGTACTTC. Amino acid sequence: CASSYSTYSSLRSYEQYF.

The table lists this clonotype with many counts. The chain couples TRBV5-1 to TRBJ2-1, with TRBD2 identical over 12 bases. V gave up 0 bases and J gave up 9 bases; unmatched junction bases: 4. The germline gives CDR1 SGHRS, CDR2 YFSETQ. The CDR3 loop spans 15 amino acids. The CDR3 sequence: CASSLGLAGVGEQFF. The CDR3 region has the DNA TGCGCCAGCAGCTTGGGACTAGCGGGAGTTGGTGAGCAGTTCTTC.

The rearrangement joins TRBV7-9 to TRBJ2-4; D might be TRBD1 (6 bases). The V gene lost 6 bases and the J gene lost 8 bases, with 11 bases spanning the gap. This CDR3 spans 12 amino acids. CDR1 and CDR2 from the germline V gene are SEHNR and FQNEAQ (reference sequence). CDR3 bases: TGTGCCAGCAGAGCCAGGGGCGACATTCAGTACTTC. Translated: CASRARGDIQYF.

This clonotype was counted ten times or more. The chain recombines TRBV6-1 with TRBJ2-4; 7 nucleotides agree with TRBD2. This CDR3 region has 15 residues. V dropped 8 bases and J dropped 0; count of bases not matched to a gene: 7. In germline, CDR1 is MNHNS, CDR2 SASEGT. The chain's CDR3 is CASAERDIAKNIQYF. The CDR3, as DNA: TGTGCCAGCGCTGAGCGGGATATAGCCAAAAACATTCAGTACTTC.

In its sample, this clonotype was seen a few times. The CDR3 nucleotides are TGCAGTGCACCAAGATTTTCGGGGGGGGCCACAGATACGCAGTATTTT. Residues: CSAPRFSGGATDTQYF. The chain is built from TRBV20-1 and TRBJ2-3; the match to TRBD2 covers 8 bases. Germline CDR1 reads DFQATT; CDR2 reads SNEGSKA (reference sequence). The CDR3 spans 16 residues. V shed 6 bases and J 2 bases; nucleotides not matched to a gene: 13.

V usage is TRBV3-1 and J usage is TRBJ2-1; D may be TRBD1 (6 bases). This CDR3 has 18 amino acids. The V gene's germline CDR1 is LGHDT and CDR2 YNNKEL (reference sequence). V was trimmed by 3 bases and J by 5 bases, leaving 23 bases between them. CDR3 region: CASSQGAHKSRGDNEQFF. Written as DNA, the CDR3 is TGTGCCAGCAGCCAGGGGGCCCATAAGTCCCGAGGTGACAATGAGCAGTTCTTC.

The J gene is TRBJ1-1, the V gene TRBV5-1; tentative D call: TRBD1 (5 bases). The length of the CDR3 is 13 residues. V dropped 6 bases and J dropped 1 base, with 10 bases sitting between them. The germline V gene encodes CDR1 SGHRS and CDR2 YFSETQ. In DNA, the CDR3 is TGCGCCAGCAAAGTAGGACAGAACACTGAAGCTTTCTTT. It is translated as CASKVGQNTEAFF.

This clonotype was counted a few times. The genes are TRBV3-1 and TRBJ2-1, with D perhaps matching TRBD2 (5 bases). Germline V CDR1 and CDR2: LGHDT, YNNKEL (reference sequence). The CDR3 runs 12 residues. V lost 3 bases, J lost 9 bases, and 9 bases lay in between. The CDR3 sequence: CASSQFRGEQFF. For the CDR3, the DNA is TGTGCCAGCAGCCAGTTCCGGGGTGAGCAGTTCTTC.